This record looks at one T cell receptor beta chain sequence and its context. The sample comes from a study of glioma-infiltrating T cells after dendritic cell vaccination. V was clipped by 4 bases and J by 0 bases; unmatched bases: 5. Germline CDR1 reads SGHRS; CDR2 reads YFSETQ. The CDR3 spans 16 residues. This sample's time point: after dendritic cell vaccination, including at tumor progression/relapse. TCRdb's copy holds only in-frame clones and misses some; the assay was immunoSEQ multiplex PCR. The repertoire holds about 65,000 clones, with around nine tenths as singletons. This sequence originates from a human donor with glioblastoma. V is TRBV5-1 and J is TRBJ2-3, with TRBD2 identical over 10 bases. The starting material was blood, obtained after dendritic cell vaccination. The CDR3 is CASSRGLAESTDTQYF. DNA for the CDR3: TGCGCCAGCAGCCGTGGACTAGCGGAGAGCACAGATACGCAGTATTTT.